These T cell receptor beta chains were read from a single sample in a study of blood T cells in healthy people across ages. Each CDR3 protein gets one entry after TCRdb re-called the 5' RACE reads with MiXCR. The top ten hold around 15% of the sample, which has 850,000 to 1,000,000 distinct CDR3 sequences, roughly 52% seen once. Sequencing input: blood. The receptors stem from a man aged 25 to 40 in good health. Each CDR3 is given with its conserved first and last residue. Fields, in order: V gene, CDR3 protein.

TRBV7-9 CASLTRDRGPTYEKLFF
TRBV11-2 CASSLDQGKQETQFF
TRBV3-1 CASSQKGSGNTIYF
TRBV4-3 CASSPDYNSPLHF
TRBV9 CASSEGGGQETQYF
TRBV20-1 CSVREGRGFQETQYF
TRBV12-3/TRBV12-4 CASRVGQGSYNEQFF
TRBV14 CASKGWTSGGTYEQYF
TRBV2 CASSEVGDNSPLHF
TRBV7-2 CASSHNRDTQYF
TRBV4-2 CASSQEVLGGAEQYF
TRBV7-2 CASSLSGTPGNTIYF
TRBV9 CASSVVGTFQETQYF
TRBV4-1 CASSQESLYEQYF
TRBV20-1 CSAIAGAVKTQYF
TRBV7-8 CASSLKGQDYNEQFF
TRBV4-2 CASSQETSGAYEQFF
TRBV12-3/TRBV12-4 CASGYRQGSTDTQYF
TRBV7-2 CASSKDGPYEQYF
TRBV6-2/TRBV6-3 CASRRDLAGDKNIQYF
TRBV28 CASRYRGRTFF
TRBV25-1 CASSGTTGNPKYNEQFF
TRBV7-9 CASSLEQNILFF
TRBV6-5 CASSPRFHEQYF
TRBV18 CACSLGLAQETQYF
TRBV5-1 CASRPTGTLNYNEQFF
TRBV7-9 CASSSDLGQGFSYNEQFF
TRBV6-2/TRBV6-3 CASKVAYEQYF
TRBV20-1 CSAYRGNENIQYF
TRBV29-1 CSANGLDRNTEAFF
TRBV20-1 CSARGLAGDPYEQYF
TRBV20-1 CSAISTPNEQFF
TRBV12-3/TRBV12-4 CASSFVEGATNEKLFF
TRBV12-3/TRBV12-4 CASSRDRLKTEAFF
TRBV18 CASSPLPGGAPQHF
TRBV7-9 CASSSATGFTDTQYF
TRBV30 CAWATGRADTQYF
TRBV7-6 CASSFYSPGTLNQETQYF
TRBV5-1 CASSTGQGTGELFF
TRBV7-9 CASTLTTGKRNTGELFF
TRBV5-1 CASSLGLQQGDTQYF
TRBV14 CASSQFGAPDTEAFF
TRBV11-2 CAGSVGRDYGYTF
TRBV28 CASSLTDQHSGNTIYF
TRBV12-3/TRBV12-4 CASSPSSGGWKQYF
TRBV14 CASSQGGGTYGYTF
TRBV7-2 CASSRGQGKYEQYF
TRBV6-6 CASRTGVRSPLHF
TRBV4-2 CASSQERDTTYNEQFF
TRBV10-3 CAISDASGGMSTGELFF
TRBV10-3 CAISESKLARTDTQYF
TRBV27 CASSLSSTGVYEQYF
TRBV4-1 CASSHFQGLPEAFF
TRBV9 CASSVRLGTDTQYF
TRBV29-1 CSVWGQAFSYNEQFF
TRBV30 CAWSVRTSYEQFF
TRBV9 CASSVGSSNYGYTF
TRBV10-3 CAISSASDDEQFF
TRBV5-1 CASSLRGTQEKLFF